One sample yielded the 24 T cell receptor beta chains listed below, sequenced in a study of cytomegalovirus exposure and HLA in healthy donors (dated 2017 in TCRdb). Receptors were amplified or captured by the immunoSEQ multiplex PCR assay. The multiplex PCR relied on a mix of 60 forward primers for TCR Vbeta segments and 13 reverse primers for TCR Jbeta segments. The table comes from immuneACCESS by way of TCRdb, which keeps in-frame sequences with V and J called. Part of the clones is missing from these tables; in studies checked, under half for an unresolved V gene and the rest for unknown reasons. The sample includes about 150,000 clones, with 65% to 85% observed a single time. The ten largest account for roughly 6.7% of the sample. Sequencing was carried out using PBMCs. These receptors were collected from a woman aged 40 to 50 in good health and CMV-seropositive.

V usage is TRBV7-9 and J usage is TRBJ1-2, with TRBD1 as a possible D gene (5 bases). V was shortened by 5 bases and J by 2 bases, with 15 bases between the two germline ends. The CDR3 is 15 residues long. Germline V gene data show CDR1 as SEHNR and CDR2 as FQNEAQ (reference sequence). CDR3 in DNA: TGTGCCAGCAGCCGCGCAGACAGTCACAACTATGGCTACACCTTC. Its translation is CASSRADSHNYGYTF.

The gene calls are TRBV12-5 and TRBJ1-6; TRBD1 aligns across 12 bases. Germline lookup yields CDR1 LGHNT and CDR2 FRNRAP. V was clipped by 4 bases and J by 13 bases; unmatched bases: 8. This CDR3 comprises 15 residues. The CDR3 nucleotides are TGTGCTAGTGGTTCCACGGGACAGGGGGCTGGGCCCCTCCACTTT. Translated: CASGSTGQGAGPLHF.

This chain uses TRBV19 with TRBJ2-6, with TRBD1 identical over 7 bases. Germline V CDR1 and CDR2: LNHDA, SQIVND (reference sequence). J lost 2 bases, V lost 4 bases, and 2 bases had no gene match. CDR3 length: 15 residues. This CDR3 is CASSTTGTGANVLTF. The CDR3 nucleotides are TGTGCCAGTAGTACGACAGGGACTGGGGCCAACGTCCTGACTTTC.

V is TRBV5-4 and J is TRBJ1-1; D uncertain. The germline V gene has CDR1 SGHNT and CDR2 YYREEE (reference sequence). This CDR3 is 13 amino acids long. Trimming removed 4 bases from V and 5 bases from J, with 12 bases in between. The CDR3 coding sequence is TGTGCCAGCAGCCTCTTGGAGGCAACTGAAGCTTTCTTT. This encodes CASSLLEATEAFF.

The chain is built from TRBV7-9 and TRBJ2-2; unclear D gene. Germline V gene lookup returns CDR1 SEHNR and CDR2 FQNEAQ (reference sequence). Between the trimmed V and J ends, which lost 0 bases and 5 bases, there was a span of 4 bases. CDR3 length equals 13 residues. The DNA of the CDR3 is TGTGCCAGCAGCTTAGCTATGACCGGGGAGCTGTTTTTT. It translates to CASSLAMTGELFF.

The rearrangement uses TRBV2 and TRBJ2-5; 7 bases agree with TRBD1. Germline values: CDR1 SNHLY, CDR2 FYNNEI. The CDR3 extends over 14 amino acids. With 5 bases clipped from V and 1 base from J, the junction kept 4 bases outside the gene matches. As DNA, the CDR3 is TGTGCCAGCAGTATAGGACAGGTCCAAGAGACCCAGTACTTC. As protein: CASSIGQVQETQYF.

The V call is TRBV15, the J call TRBJ1-2; D gene unclear. V was shortened by 0 bases and J by 4 bases, with 18 bases between the two germline ends. CDR3 length equals 17 residues. Germline assignment: CDR1 LNHNV and CDR2 YYDKDF (reference sequence). This CDR3 reads CATSRERPYPPIYGYTF. The DNA for the CDR3 is TGTGCCACCAGCAGAGAACGCCCCTATCCTCCGATCTATGGCTACACCTTC.

The chain recombines TRBV29-1 with TRBJ2-1; TRBD2 matches 8 bases. The CDR3 extends over 15 amino acids. With 7 bases clipped from V and 6 bases from J, the junction kept 14 bases outside the gene matches. Germline values: CDR1 SQVTM, CDR2 ANQGSEA. The CDR3 region is CSASPGPGTSNEQFF. The CDR3 DNA reads as TGCAGCGCCTCCCCCGGTCCCGGGACTAGCAATGAGCAGTTCTTC.

The count of this clone is one. The chain recombines TRBV27 with TRBJ1-1; D might be TRBD1 (5 bases). Trimming pared 7 bases from V and 4 bases from J, leaving 16 bases between. CDR1 is MNHEY and CDR2 is SMNVEV in the germline V gene (reference sequence). This CDR3 is 14 amino acids long. CDR3 in DNA: TGTGCCAGCACCGGGGGGGGACTGGGCACTGAAGCTTTCTTT. It codes for CASTGGGLGTEAFF.

This clone was seen a few times. This chain joins TRBV5-6 and TRBJ2-7; 10 nucleotides agree with TRBD2. This CDR3 is built from 15 residues. Losses at the gene ends were 3 bases for V and 4 bases for J; bases not matched to a gene: 7. Germline CDR1 SGHDT, CDR2 YYEEEE. The chain's CDR3 is CASSSSGGAFYEQYF. As DNA, the CDR3 is TGTGCCAGCAGCTCAAGCGGGGGGGCCTTTTACGAGCAGTACTTC.

The CDR3 coding sequence is TGTGCCAGCAGCTTAGCGCGGGGAGGGCTCTTAATCGGCTACACCTTC. Translated, it gives CASSLARGGLLIGYTF. V gene TRBV7-2 combines with J gene TRBJ1-2; D uncertain. The CDR3 is made up of 16 amino acids. Germline V lookup: CDR1 SGHTA, CDR2 FQGNSA. The ends were cut back, 0 bases at V and 8 bases at J, with 19 bases in the middle. Supplemented by reference TRBV7-2 and TRBJ1-2, the full variable domain reads GAGVSQSPSNKVTEKGKDVELRCDPISGHTALYWYRQSLGQGLEFLIYFQGNSAPDKSGLPSDRFSAERTGGSVSTLTIQRTQQEDSAVYLCASSLARGGLLIGYTFGSGTRLTVV.

A single count supports this clone. The rearrangement links TRBV5-1 to TRBJ1-3, with D unclear. V was trimmed by 4 bases and J by 7 bases, leaving 12 bases between them. The germline V gene encodes CDR1 SGHRS and CDR2 YFSETQ. This CDR3 is built from 13 residues. CDR3 residues: CASSPESGNTIYF. The DNA of the CDR3 is TGCGCCAGCAGCCCCGAGTCCGGGAACACCATATATTTT.

The rearrangement links TRBV28 to TRBJ1-1, with TRBD1 matching over 8 bases. Germline V gene sequence: CDR1 MDHEN, CDR2 SYDVKM. The J segment lost 1 base and the V segment lost 5 bases, leaving 3 bases of the junction unmatched. This CDR3 contains 14 residues. The CDR3 here is CASSGGTGNTEAFF. The CDR3 DNA reads TGTGCCAGCAGTGGGGGGACAGGGAACACTGAAGCTTTCTTT. Supplemented by reference TRBV28 and TRBJ1-1, the full variable domain reads DVKVTQSSRYLVKRTGEKVFLECVQDMDHENMFWYRQDPGLGLRLIYFSYDVKMKEKGDIPEGYSVSREKKERFSLILESASTNQTSMYLCASSGGTGNTEAFFGQGTRLTVV.

This chain joins TRBV30 and TRBJ1-5; D is possibly TRBD1 (6 bases). The V end was cut by 3 bases, the J end by 3 bases, with 18 bases between. From germline, CDR1 is GTSNPN and CDR2 SVGIG (reference sequence). The CDR3 runs 16 residues. CDR3 region: CAWSADQGWANQPQHF. In DNA form, the CDR3 reads TGTGCCTGGAGCGCTGATCAGGGGTGGGCCAATCAGCCCCAGCATTTT.

The chain joins TRBV7-3 to TRBJ1-1; D is perhaps TRBD1 (6 bases). The germline V and J ends were trimmed by 2 bases and 3 bases, with 19 bases remaining between them. The V gene's germline CDR1 is SGHTA and CDR2 FQGTGA. The CDR3 covers 17 residues. CDR3 residues: CASSLLLGGQGDTEAFF. The CDR3 DNA sequence: TGTGCCAGCAGCTTATTACTGGGGGGGCAGGGCGACACTGAAGCTTTCTTT.

The chain is built from TRBV6-5 and TRBJ1-6; no clear D. The CDR3 totals 15 residues. Trimming pared 6 bases from V and 7 bases from J, leaving 16 bases between. CDR1 is MNHEY and CDR2 is SVGAGI in the germline V gene. In DNA form, the CDR3 reads TGTGCCAGCAGGGAAACCGGAGGGAGAAATTCACCCCTCCACTTT. Residues: CASRETGGRNSPLHF.

V usage is TRBV19 and J usage is TRBJ1-1, with 9 nucleotides matching TRBD1. The CDR3 totals 16 residues. J was trimmed by 6 bases and V by 0 bases; bases with no gene match: 8. Per germline, CDR1 LNHDA and CDR2 SQIVND (reference sequence). CDR3: CASSIELGQGPAEAFF. Written as DNA, the CDR3 is TGTGCCAGTAGTATAGAATTAGGACAGGGGCCCGCTGAAGCTTTCTTT.

J is TRBJ1-6 and V is TRBV23-1, with 7 bases matching TRBD1. TRBV23-1 is given ORF status, its function remaining uncertain. Losses at the gene ends were 6 bases for V and 3 bases for J; bases not matched to a gene: 8. This CDR3 spans 16 amino acids. CDR3 sequence reads: CASSWDSRNYNSPLHF. The CDR3 DNA reads as TGCGCCAGCAGCTGGGACAGTAGAAACTATAATTCACCCCTCCACTTT.

The J gene is TRBJ2-7, the V gene TRBV10-3; D remains ambiguous. CDR1 and CDR2 from the germline V gene are ENHRY and SYGVKD. There are 13 residues in the CDR3. The V gene lost 3 bases and the J gene lost 3 bases, with 9 bases spanning the gap. The CDR3 nucleotides read TGTGCCATCAGTGATCGACAAAACTACGAGCAGTACTTC. Its protein product is CAISDRQNYEQYF.

A note on this clone: The identical CDR3 is also encoded by other nucleotide sequences in the sample. The genes are TRBV9 and TRBJ2-3; D may be TRBD1 (5 bases). The CDR3 has 15 amino acids. V gave up 0 bases and J gave up 0 bases, with 8 bases separating them. CDR1 SGDLS and CDR2 YYNGEE come from the germline V gene. The CDR3 reads CASSVVGLSTDTQYF. CDR3 coding DNA: TGTGCCAGCAGCGTAGTGGGGCTAAGCACAGATACGCAGTATTTT.

The V and J genes are TRBV6-5 and TRBJ1-2, with TRBD1 identical over 8 bases. This CDR3 contains 14 residues. Germline V gene lookup returns CDR1 MNHEY and CDR2 SVGAGI. V was pared by 2 bases and J by 5 bases, with 4 bases of the junction left unmatched. The CDR3 loop reads CASSYGRQGYGYTF. The DNA of the CDR3 is TGTGCCAGCAGTTACGGACGACAGGGGTATGGCTACACCTTC.

This clone was counted only a few times. The rearrangement links TRBV6-6 to TRBJ2-3; D is possibly TRBD2 (5 bases). The germline V gene has CDR1 MNHNY and CDR2 SVGAGI (reference sequence). CDR3 size: 13 residues. The V end lost 6 bases, the J end lost 6 bases, and 13 bases lay between the germline ends. CDR3 residues: CASSRGLIDTQYF. The CDR3 nucleotides are TGTGCCAGCAGCCGTGGACTTATTGATACGCAGTATTTT.

The rearrangement joins TRBV27 to TRBJ1-1; the match to TRBD1 covers 7 bases. Per germline, CDR1 MNHEY and CDR2 SMNVEV (reference sequence). CDR3 length: 17 amino acids. Unmatched junction bases numbered 21, after V lost 8 bases and J lost 6 bases. The CDR3 region is CASVGCGRGIVGAEAFF. In nucleotides, the CDR3 is TGTGCCAGCGTTGGTTGCGGCAGGGGGATTGTGGGCGCTGAAGCTTTCTTT.

The rearrangement joins TRBV9 to TRBJ1-6, with 10 bases matching TRBD1. Germline V gene lookup returns CDR1 SGDLS and CDR2 YYNGEE. The CDR3 totals 18 residues. Losses at the gene ends were 0 bases for V and 7 bases for J; bases not matched to a gene: 10. The CDR3 loop is CASSVGAGTGARNSPLHF. The DNA of the CDR3 is TGTGCCAGCAGCGTAGGAGCCGGGACAGGGGCAAGAAATTCACCCCTCCACTTT.